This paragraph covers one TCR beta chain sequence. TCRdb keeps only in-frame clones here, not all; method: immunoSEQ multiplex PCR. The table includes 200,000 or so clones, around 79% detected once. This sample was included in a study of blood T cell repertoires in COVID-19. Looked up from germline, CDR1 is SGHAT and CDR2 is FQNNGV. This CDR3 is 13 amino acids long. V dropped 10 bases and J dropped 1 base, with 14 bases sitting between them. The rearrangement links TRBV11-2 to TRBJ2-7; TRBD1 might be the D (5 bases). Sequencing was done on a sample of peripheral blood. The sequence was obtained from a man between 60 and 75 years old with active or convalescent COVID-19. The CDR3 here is CATQRGSSYEQYF. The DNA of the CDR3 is TGTGCCACCCAAAGGGGCAGTTCCTACGAGCAGTACTTC.